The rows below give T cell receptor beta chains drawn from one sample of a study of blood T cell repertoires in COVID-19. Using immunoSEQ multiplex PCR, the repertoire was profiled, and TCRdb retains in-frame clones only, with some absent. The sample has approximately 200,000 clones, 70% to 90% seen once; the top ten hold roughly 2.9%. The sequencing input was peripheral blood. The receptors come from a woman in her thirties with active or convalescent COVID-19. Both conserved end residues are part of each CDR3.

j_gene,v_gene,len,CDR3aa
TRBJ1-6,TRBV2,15,CASSELGLYNSPLHF
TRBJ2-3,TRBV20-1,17,CSASALRLAGGTDTQYF
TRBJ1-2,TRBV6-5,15,CASSYPSTGGYGYTF
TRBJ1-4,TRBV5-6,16,CASSLNYGQINEKLFF
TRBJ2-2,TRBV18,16,CASSPRDPTGTGELFF
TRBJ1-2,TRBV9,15,CASSVDGRGFYGYTF
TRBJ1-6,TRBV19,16,CASSMGPLSYNSPLHF
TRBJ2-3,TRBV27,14,CASSSREGTDTQYF
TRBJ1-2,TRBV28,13,CASRGDRADGYTF
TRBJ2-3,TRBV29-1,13,CSVERGRADTQYF
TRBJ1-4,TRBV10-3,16,CAISESDREPNEKLFF
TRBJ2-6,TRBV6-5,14,CASGGFSGANVLTF
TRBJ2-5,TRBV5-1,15,CASRTTGTSSETQYF
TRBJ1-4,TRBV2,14,CASSQQGAREKLFF